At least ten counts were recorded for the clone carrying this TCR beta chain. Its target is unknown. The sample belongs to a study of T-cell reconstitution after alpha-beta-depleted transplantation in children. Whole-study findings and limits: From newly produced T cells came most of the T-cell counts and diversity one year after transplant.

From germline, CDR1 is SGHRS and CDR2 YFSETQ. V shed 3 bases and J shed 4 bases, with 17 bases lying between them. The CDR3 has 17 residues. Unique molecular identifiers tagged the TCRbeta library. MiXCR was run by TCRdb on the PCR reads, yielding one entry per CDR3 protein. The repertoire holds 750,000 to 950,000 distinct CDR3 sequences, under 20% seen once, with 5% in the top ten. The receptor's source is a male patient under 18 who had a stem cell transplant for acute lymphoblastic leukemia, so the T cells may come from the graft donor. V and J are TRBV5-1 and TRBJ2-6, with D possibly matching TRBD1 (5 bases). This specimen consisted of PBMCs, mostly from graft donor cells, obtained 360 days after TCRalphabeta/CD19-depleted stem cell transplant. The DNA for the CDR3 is TGCGCCAGCAGCTGGAGTAGCAGGGTAACAGGGGCCAACGTCCTGACTTTC. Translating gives CASSWSSRVTGANVLTF.